One T cell receptor beta chain is described in this entry. Its antigen target is currently unknown. Since a far larger clone is one base different, this is likely a read error. The time point label for this specimen denotes: newly diagnosed GD, antithyroid drugs for less than 3 months. For both TCR sequencing and RNA sequencing, RNA was extracted from PBMCs using TRIzol. The diagnosis of Graves' disease was made according to American Thyroid Association guidelines. The patients came from an endocrinology department in Xi'an, China. From each patient, roughly 9 milliliters of peripheral blood was collected into an EDTA anticoagulant tube. Ficoll Paque Plus density gradient separation was used to isolate PBMCs, and no additional T cell sorting was done. An Agilent 2100 Bioanalyzer and agarose gel were used to check RNA quality, while a NanoDrop 2000 measured RNA concentration. The V and J ends are trimmed by 1 base and 10 bases, leaving 17 bases between them. The CDR3 spans 15 residues, from the cysteine through the phenylalanine. Only the CDR3 region is kept as DNA, spanning 45 bases read in frame from base 1. The germline V gene yields SGHTA for CDR1 and FQGNSA for CDR2.

These data are taken from a study of regulatory T cells in long-lasting Graves disease (dated by TCRdb to about 2021). Describing the broader study: Patients with newly diagnosed Graves' disease had been on antithyroid drugs for under 3 months. The study was registered as a clinical trial and conducted in China. This study used TCR sequencing and RNA sequencing of peripheral blood to compare persistent Graves' disease patients against newly diagnosed Graves' disease patients. A total of approximately 35 samples underwent TCR sequencing: around 13 from persistent and approximately 20 from newly diagnosed Graves' disease patients. The paper's findings and limits, for the study overall: Preferential use of TRBV28, TRBJ1-2 and TRBJ2-5 was observed in persistent disease, whereas TRBV20-1 and TRBJ2-1 were favored in newly diagnosed disease. Sequencing and analysis were limited to the TCR beta chain. As a limitation, the authors acknowledged that the small sample size may reduce accuracy. Compared with newly diagnosed patients, persistent Graves' disease patients had lower TCR Shannon entropy and fewer highly expanded clones, which suggests clonal expansion. The study examined only peripheral blood because the primary lesion, thyroid tissue, could not be accessed. Patients with persistent disease shared more public clonotypes (about 2,500) than newly diagnosed patients did (966).

Receptors were amplified or captured by multiplex PCR. These reads were obtained on an Illumina HiSeq 4000. To build TCR beta libraries, CDR3 regions were amplified by Arm-PCR using iRepertoire HTBI primers. Before sequencing, the PCR products underwent gel purification. Per the authors' processing: Gene usage analysis of CDR3 amino acid clonotypes relied on the 55 to 80 TRBV and about 15 TRBJ segments identified across samples. Filtered high-quality paired reads were merged into contigs using COPE and FqMerger. Contigs were aligned with BLAST to IMGT TRBV, TRBD and TRBJ reference genes, and CDR3 was defined per IMGT. Clonotypes above 0.1% frequency were classified as highly expanded clones. Repertoire diversity was measured by Shannon entropy, and V-J evenness by the Gini coefficient. A clonotype found in more than one individual was treated as public. TCRdb passed the public sequencing reads through fastp at Q25 and MiXCR, retaining productive beta sequences. Rows are combined by CDR3 protein, so each entry shows the most common genes and DNA. The V and J calls reflect TCRdb's pipeline rather than the authors' work. A total of hundreds of thousands of distinct CDR3 sequences appear in this sample, 15% to 20% of them only once. The ten most abundant clones make up 30% of the sample.

A further study also used this sample, focusing on T cells in Graves' hyperthyroidism and ophthalmopathy. The second investigation adds: Stable Graves' hyperthyroidism was defined as no progression to ophthalmopathy during 18 months of follow-up. Hyperthyroidism patients were newly diagnosed, had a disease duration of under 2 months, and were aged 18 to 65 years. The study excluded patients with uncontrolled infections, other autoimmune diseases, pregnancy or lactation. Diagnoses relied on clinical symptoms, serum thyroxine and TRAb, thyroid ultrasound and orbital computed tomography. The first round of RT-PCR for the TCR CDR3 was performed with the HTBI primer set and the Qiagen OneStep RT-PCR kit. Most expanded thyroid clonotypes (frequency above 0.001) were also found in blood, which suggests that blood repertoires may mirror thyroid immune responses. A model built on a 13 V-J signature distinguished ophthalmopathy from stable hyperthyroidism, reaching roughly 88% sensitivity and about 81% specificity in cross-validation and 80%/75% in testing. In validation, progression to ophthalmopathy was predicted by the model with roughly 69% sensitivity and 72.22% specificity, a median of 6.5 months before onset. A discovery cohort of roughly 100 patients, approximately 44 with Graves' ophthalmopathy and about 58 with stable Graves' hyperthyroidism, was used to find distinguishing TCR V-J signatures. Whether ophthalmopathy could be predicted prospectively was tested in an independent validation cohort made up of under 20 hyperthyroidism patients plus 17 patients who later progressed to ophthalmopathy. The 85 to 100 discovery patients were randomly split 7:3 into training and test sets. In addition, the study compared T-cell repertoires in thyroid tissue and in blood from several Graves' hyperthyroidism patients. Once sampling was done, hyperthyroidism patients were given methimazole at a starting dose of 30 mg daily, whereas ophthalmopathy patients were given high-dose intravenous methylprednisolone. Libraries were constructed in a second round of multiplex PCR, after which size selection and purification were performed. Sequencing of the libraries was done on an Illumina HiSeq2000 using paired-end 100 bp reads. SOAPnuke was used to process the raw data, throwing out any read that contained adapters or uncalled bases, had a mean Phred below 15, or lacked an exact constant-primer or identifier match. COPE v1.2.5 was used to merge high-quality paired reads, and clonotypes were defined as unique nucleotide sequences. Clonotypes were aligned to IMGT TRBV, TRBD and TRBJ reference segments using MiTCR v1.1. The analysis was restricted to V-J combinations with a frequency above 0.0001, which together covered 99% to 99.2% of the repertoires. The TCS score was defined as the ratio of F50 (clonal expansion) to E x V (chaos), calculated using BLOSUM62-based TCRdist between CDR3 peptides within each V-J. Welch's t-statistics and random forest reduced fewer than 600 V-J features to 13, which were used in a naive Bayes classifier (R e1071). Sample size was not statistically predetermined, and blinding of investigators to group allocation was not performed. TCR Vbeta CDR3 sequencing of 120 to 150 peripheral blood samples (approximately 44 ophthalmopathy, roughly 74 hyperthyroidism and roughly 17 progressor patients) is reported in the paper.

The receptor was isolated from a man aged 35-49 years with Graves disease. Donor details come from another sample of the same person, matched by shared clones. This specimen consisted of peripheral blood mononuclear cells (PBMCs), obtained at new diagnosis, from a patient treated with antithyroid drugs. Here the chain combines TRBV7-2 and TRBJ2-1; the best D guess is TRBD1, with 6 bases matching. The nucleotides are TGTGCCAGCAGCTTAGTCCGGACAGTTTACGACGAGCAGTTCTTC. Its translation is CASSLVRTVYDEQFF.